These 17 T cell receptor beta chains came from one sample sequenced in a study of human T cells and chemical hapten exposure. A single record per CDR3 protein comes from TCRdb applying MiXCR to the RACE reads. Of around 100,000 distinct CDR3 sequences listed, approximately 10% were seen once; the top ten hold 3% to 4%. Noted time point: patch test 2, 6 weeks after DPC sensitization. The treatment denotes: therapeutic diphenylcyclopropenone sensitization with weekly scalp DPC. This material consisted of whole blood, taken in connection with sensitization to the hapten diphenylcyclopropenone (DPC). All receptors come from a woman aged 35 to 49 with alopecia areata. Some clones in this sample may be carry-over from other donors' samples.

A word on this clonotype: Being one base from a much bigger clone, this may be a read error. V is TRBV6-5 and J is TRBJ1-1; 9 bases line up with TRBD1. V shed 4 bases and J 1 base; nucleotides not matched to a gene: 4. The V gene's germline CDR1 is MNHEY and CDR2 SVGAGI. This CDR3 is 15 amino acids long. The CDR3 sequence is CASSSPGQGNTEAFF. The CDR3, as DNA: TGTGCCAGCAGTTCGCCGGGACAGGGGAACACTGAAGCTTTCTTT.

This clonotype has just a few counts. The rearrangement uses TRBV29-1 and TRBJ2-1; D not resolved. The CDR3 spans 14 residues. Trimming pared 4 bases from V and 0 bases from J, leaving 10 bases between. The germline V gene encodes CDR1 SQVTM and CDR2 ANQGSEA. The CDR3 sequence is CSVGGGRSYNEQFF. The CDR3 bases are TGCAGCGTTGGAGGCGGACGCTCCTACAATGAGCAGTTCTTC.

This clonotype was recorded many times. This sequence joins TRBV5-4 and TRBJ2-5; D not resolved. CDR1 and CDR2 (germline): SGHNT, YYREEE (reference sequence). Trimming took 3 bases from V and 5 from J, leaving 5 bases between them. The length of the CDR3 is 11 residues. CDR3 bases: TGTGCCAGCAGCTCCAAGGAGACCCAGTACTTC. It is translated as CASSSKETQYF.

This clonotype was counted at least ten times. The J gene is TRBJ2-7, the V gene TRBV6-2 or TRBV6-3; the match to TRBD2 covers 7 bases. V was pared by 6 bases and J by 0 bases, with 11 bases of the junction left unmatched. The germline V gene encodes CDR1 MNHEY and CDR2 SVGEGT. The CDR3 spans 16 residues. CDR3 sequence reads: CASSQPTSPFSYEQYF. In nucleotides, the CDR3 is TGTGCCAGCAGCCAGCCGACTAGCCCATTCTCCTACGAGCAGTACTTC.

In its sample, this clonotype was seen many times. The chain uses TRBV27 and TRBJ2-2, with D possibly matching TRBD1 (5 bases). With 3 bases removed from V and 8 bases from J, the gap between germline ends came to 13 bases. This CDR3 contains 14 residues. The germline gives CDR1 MNHEY, CDR2 SMNVEV (reference sequence). DNA of the CDR3: TGTGCCAGCAGTTTGGGCAGGGTTTCGGGGGAGCTGTTTTTT. Its protein product is CASSLGRVSGELFF.

The CDR3 DNA is TGTGCCAGCAGTCTGCGTCCCGGGACTAGCGGGAGGGCCCATGAGCAGTTCTTC. Translation: CASSLRPGTSGRAHEQFF. The chain links TRBV28 to TRBJ2-1; 16 nucleotides align to TRBD2. V shed 5 bases, J shed 8 bases, and the junction held 12 bases outside the gene matches. Per germline, CDR1 MDHEN and CDR2 SYDVKM. The CDR3 sequence is 18 residues long. Based on the CDR3 plus reference TRBV28 and TRBJ2-1, the full variable domain is DVKVTQSSRYLVKRTGEKVFLECVQDMDHENMFWYRQDPGLGLRLIYFSYDVKMKEKGDIPEGYSVSREKKERFSLILESASTNQTSMYLCASSLRPGTSGRAHEQFFGPGTRLTVL.

The chain combines TRBV28 with TRBJ2-2, with 10 bases identical to TRBD1. J was trimmed by 6 bases and V by 6 bases; bases with no gene match: 10. The length of the CDR3 is 16 residues. Germline V gives CDR1 MDHEN, CDR2 SYDVKM. CDR3 amino acids: CASRGQGSGGAGELFF. The CDR3, as DNA: TGTGCCAGCAGGGGACAGGGGTCAGGCGGGGCCGGGGAGCTGTTTTTT.

The table lists this clonotype with a few counts. The V and J genes are TRBV29-1 and TRBJ1-6; 8 nucleotides agree with TRBD1. This CDR3 comprises 15 residues. CDR1 SQVTM and CDR2 ANQGSEA come from the germline V gene. With V trimmed by 3 bases and J by 7 bases, 8 bases remained unmatched. CDR3 coding DNA: TGCAGCGTTGACCTGGACAGGGTGGGGAATTCACCCCTCCACTTT. Translation: CSVDLDRVGNSPLHF.

Many counts were recorded for this clonotype. V is TRBV24-1 and J is TRBJ1-2; D not certain. With 3 bases removed from V and 6 bases from J, the gap between germline ends came to 22 bases. The length of the CDR3 is 17 residues. Germline lookup yields CDR1 KGHDR and CDR2 SFDVKD. CDR3 sequence (DNA): TGTGCCACCAGTGATCTGTTACCGGGAGCCAACCCCCATGGCTACACCTTC. This sequence encodes CATSDLLPGANPHGYTF.

The chain has TRBV11-2 and TRBJ2-7; 7 nucleotides match TRBD2. Unmatched junction bases numbered 3, after V lost 1 base and J lost 3 bases. Germline lookup yields CDR1 SGHAT and CDR2 FQNNGV. The CDR3 spans 14 residues. CDR3 amino acids: CASSLASGHYEQYF. DNA for the CDR3: TGTGCCAGCAGCTTAGCTAGCGGTCACTACGAGCAGTACTTC.

This clonotype was seen ten or more times. The chain uses TRBV11-2 and TRBJ2-1; 9 bases agree with TRBD2. Germline loops: CDR1 SGHAT, CDR2 FQNNGV. Trimming cost V 1 base and J 3 bases; bases outside gene matches: 7. This CDR3 has 17 amino acids. The CDR3 sequence is CASSLGGGGRVYNEQFF. The CDR3 DNA reads as TGTGCCAGCAGCTTAGGTGGAGGCGGGAGGGTCTACAATGAGCAGTTCTTC.

The chain recombines TRBV19 with TRBJ2-1; possible D gene TRBD2, 7 bases. The germline V and J ends were trimmed by 4 bases and 3 bases, with 13 bases remaining between them. The CDR3 totals 15 residues. CDR1 and CDR2 from the germline V gene are LNHDA and SQIVND (reference sequence). In DNA, the CDR3 is TGTGCCAGTAGTAAAGGGGGGGCACGCTACAATGAGCAGTTCTTC. Its translation: CASSKGGARYNEQFF.

Regarding this clonotype: This may come from a read error, since a much larger clone is one base off. The conserved phenylalanine or tryptophan is not found at the CDR3 terminus, so this likely reflects a read error. J is TRBJ2-1 and V is TRBV5-1; D is possibly TRBD2 (7 bases). Germline V gene sequence: CDR1 SGHRS, CDR2 YFSETQ. Trimming stripped 7 bases from V and 3 bases from J, with 14 bases between. The CDR3 sequence is 14 residues long. CDR3 nucleotide sequence: TGCGCCAGCGGAAGGGGGGGAAACTACAATGAGCAGTTCTCC. Its translation is CASGRGGNYNEQFS.

The chain employs TRBV20-1 and TRBJ1-2, with a weak D call TRBD1 (6 bases). The CDR3 covers 11 residues. Germline CDR1 DFQATT, CDR2 SNEGSKA (reference sequence). V lost 6 bases and J lost 5, with 10 bases in between. Here the CDR3 DNA reads TGCAGTGCCCCCGGACAGTATGGCTACACCTTC. Amino acids: CSAPGQYGYTF.

The chain has TRBV9 and TRBJ1-1, with D unresolved. Germline lookup yields CDR1 SGDLS and CDR2 YYNGEE. Trimming removed 0 bases from V and 3 bases from J, with 12 bases in between. The CDR3 has 15 amino acids. CDR3 in DNA: TGTGCCAGCAGCGTAGCCGGGCTGAGCGACACTGAAGCTTTCTTT. This gives the protein CASSVAGLSDTEAFF.

The chain is built from TRBV7-9 and TRBJ2-3; D gene uncertain. CDR1 is SEHNR, CDR2 FQNEAQ, per germline (reference sequence). The V gene lost 5 bases and the J gene lost 8 bases, with 11 bases spanning the gap. This CDR3 is built from 12 residues. CDR3 coding DNA: TGTGCCAGCAGCCCCATGTCGGGTACGCAGTATTTT. Translating gives CASSPMSGTQYF.

This clonotype was observed a few times. The J gene is TRBJ1-1, the V gene TRBV21-1. TRBV21-1 is a pseudogene segment. The CDR3 extends over 15 amino acids. The CDR3 sequence: CASSKGPGPYTEAFF. The CDR3 DNA follows: TGTGCCAGCAGCAAAGGCCCAGGTCCTTACACTGAAGCTTTCTTT.